This T cell receptor beta chain was profiled in a study of blood T cell repertoires in COVID-19. As for the study in general: Samples taken during acute and convalescent COVID-19 were collected in the United States, Italy and Spain. Sources were T cells, B-cell-depleted T cells, or PBMCs; the material itself was cDNA or gDNA.

Unmatched junction bases numbered 5, after V lost 2 bases and J lost 7 bases. Germline V gene lookup returns CDR1 MNHEY and CDR2 SMNVEV (reference sequence). The CDR3 covers 14 residues. Per the authors' pipeline: Cell counts per sample came from amplifying reference gene primers. The table came from immunoSEQ multiplex PCR; TCRdb's copy has only in-frame clones and leaves some out. V, J and clone size are taken as reported in that table, and D and trimming were inferred from the DNA itself. The sample shows 150,000 to 200,000 clones, 60% to 80% of them seen only once. The specimen sequenced was peripheral blood. The clonotype was recovered from a woman between 65 and 79 years old with acute or convalescent COVID-19. The J gene is TRBJ2-1, the V gene TRBV27; 7 bases align to TRBD2. Written as DNA, the CDR3 is TGTGCCAGCAGTTTAGCGGGAGCTGGTAATGAGCAGTTCTTC. It encodes CASSLAGAGNEQFF.